Each of the 29 T cell receptor beta chains below was sequenced from the same sample in a study of response to subunit inactivated influenza vaccine. MiXCR, run by TCRdb on the RT-PCR reads, gives a single entry per CDR3 protein. The repertoire holds fewer than 650,000 distinct CDR3 sequences, with 13% as singletons. The sample in question was PBMCs from blood, obtained 40 to 50 days after vaccination. These receptors came from a man in his fifties who received an inactivated influenza vaccine.

V is TRBV5-4 and J is TRBJ1-2, with 8 bases aligning to TRBD1. The germline CDR1 and CDR2 sequences are SGHNT and YYREEE (reference sequence). There are 14 residues in the CDR3. V shed 7 bases, J shed 6 bases, and the junction held 11 bases outside the gene matches. The CDR3 sequence: CASQRDRGRDGYTF. CDR3 bases: TGTGCCAGCCAACGAGACAGGGGCAGGGATGGCTACACCTTC.

This clonotype was seen more than once but under ten times. The V and J genes are TRBV20-1 and TRBJ2-3; 8 bases line up with TRBD2. Germline values: CDR1 DFQATT, CDR2 SNEGSKA (reference sequence). CDR3 length: 14 amino acids. V lost 1 base to trimming and J lost 6 bases; unmatched junction nucleotides: 6. This CDR3 is CSARVLGGGDTQYF. The DNA for the CDR3 is TGCAGTGCTAGAGTTTTGGGCGGGGGGGATACGCAGTATTTT.

V usage is TRBV5-5 and J usage is TRBJ1-1, with TRBD1 matching 7 bases. In germline, CDR1 is SGHKS, CDR2 YYEKEE (reference sequence). The V segment lost 4 bases and the J segment 7 bases; nucleotides outside the gene matches: 7. The length of the CDR3 is 13 residues. CDR3 protein: CASSIGTEHEAFF. The CDR3 nucleotides are TGTGCCAGCAGCATAGGGACAGAGCATGAAGCTTTCTTT.

CDR3 in DNA: TGTGCCAGCAGCCAAGTCAGGGAATCGGAGACCCAGTACTTC. It is translated as CASSQVRESETQYF. The chain joins TRBV4-2 to TRBJ2-5, with a weak D call TRBD1 (5 bases). The V end was cut by 1 base, the J end by 5 bases, with 11 bases between. CDR1 is LGHNA and CDR2 is YNFKEQ in the germline V gene. This CDR3 has 14 residues.

This clonotype was detected many times. The chain carries TRBV4-3 and TRBJ2-2; no reliable D call. From germline, CDR1 is LGHNA and CDR2 YSLEER. The V and J ends lost 0 bases and 0 bases respectively, with 5 bases between them. The CDR3 has 15 residues. The CDR3 is CASSQDTANTGELFF. CDR3 bases: TGCGCCAGCAGCCAAGATACTGCGAACACCGGGGAGCTGTTTTTT.

At least ten counts were recorded for this clonotype. An end of the junction does not agree with germline; a read error may underlie this. The chain couples TRBV6-2 or TRBV6-3 to TRBJ2-2, with TRBD2 identical over 7 bases. CDR3 length: 16 amino acids. Germline CDR1 MNHEY, CDR2 SVGEGT. The CDR3 reads CASSLTGGRNSGELFF. The DNA for the CDR3 is TGTGCCAGCAGCCTGACCGGCGGGAGAAACAGCGGGGAGCTGTTTTTT.

In its sample, this clonotype was seen a few times. The rearrangement joins TRBV28 to TRBJ1-6, with TRBD1 matching over 11 bases. Germline-derived CDR1 and CDR2 are MDHEN and SYDVKM. The V gene end was trimmed by 6 bases and the J gene end by 8 bases; junction bases not matched to a gene: 12. The CDR3 has 17 amino acids. CDR3 loop: CASRIPGQGVRDSPLHF. CDR3 nucleotide sequence: TGTGCCAGCAGGATACCGGGACAGGGGGTGAGGGATTCACCCCTCCACTTT. The variable domain in full, completed from reference TRBV28 and TRBJ1-6, reads DVKVTQSSRYLVKRTGEKVFLECVQDMDHENMFWYRQDPGLGLRLIYFSYDVKMKEKGDIPEGYSVSREKKERFSLILESASTNQTSMYLCASRIPGQGVRDSPLHFGNGTRLTVT.

This clonotype was counted a few times. The chain links TRBV13 to TRBJ2-7; D may correspond to TRBD1 or TRBD2 (6 bases each). Looked up from germline, CDR1 is PRHDT and CDR2 is FYEKMQ (reference sequence). The CDR3 contains 13 residues. The V gene lost 2 bases and the J gene lost 6 bases, with 11 bases spanning the gap. The CDR3 sequence is CASSLIGGGEQYF. The CDR3 DNA sequence: TGTGCCAGCAGCTTAATCGGAGGGGGCGAGCAGTACTTC.

This clonotype was seen ten or more times. The J gene is TRBJ2-7, the V gene TRBV20-1; tentatively, D is TRBD1 or TRBD2 (5 bases each). Trimming took 2 bases from V and 3 from J, leaving 20 bases between them. The germline CDR1 and CDR2 sequences are DFQATT and SNEGSKA (reference sequence). This CDR3 is built from 16 residues. The CDR3 region is CSARPSSAGQLYEQYF. CDR3 nucleotide sequence: TGCAGTGCTAGACCTAGCTCGGCAGGGCAACTCTACGAGCAGTACTTC.

Only a few counts were recorded for this clonotype. CDR3 protein: CSVELGETQYF. As DNA, the CDR3 is TGCAGCGTTGAATTGGGGGAGACCCAGTACTTC. The chain has TRBV29-1 and TRBJ2-5; D is uncertain. This CDR3 contains 11 residues. The V end lost 2 bases, the J end lost 5 bases, and 6 bases lay between the germline ends. Germline V gene lookup returns CDR1 SQVTM and CDR2 ANQGSEA.

The table lists this clonotype with a few counts. The chain recombines TRBV7-2 with TRBJ2-3; TRBD2 matches 12 bases. CDR1 and CDR2 (germline): SGHTA, FQGNSA. This CDR3 comprises 15 residues. J was trimmed by 8 bases and V by 5 bases; bases with no gene match: 8. CDR3 nucleotide sequence: TGTGCCAGCAGCCACTCTAGCGGGGGGGGTGGTACGCAGTATTTT. Residues: CASSHSSGGGGTQYF. Supplemented by reference TRBV7-2 and TRBJ2-3, the full variable domain reads GAGVSQSPSNKVTEKGKDVELRCDPISGHTALYWYRQSLGQGLEFLIYFQGNSAPDKSGLPSDRFSAERTGGSVSTLTIQRTQQEDSAVYLCASSHSSGGGGTQYFGPGTRLTVL.

This clonotype occurred a few times. J is TRBJ2-5 and V is TRBV12-3 or TRBV12-4, with D possibly matching TRBD1 (6 bases). V gave up 4 bases and J gave up 2 bases, with 17 bases separating them. The CDR3 runs to 16 residues. The CDR3 DNA is TGTGCCAGCAGTTCAAGACCGGGACACTCACAAGAGACCCAGTACTTC. Translation: CASSSRPGHSQETQYF.

The chain recombines TRBV5-1 with TRBJ2-7; D gene uncertain. CDR1 is SGHRS and CDR2 is YFSETQ in the germline V gene. This CDR3 contains 15 residues. V was clipped by 4 bases and J by 5 bases, with 19 bases between them. The CDR3 DNA follows: TGCGCCAGCAGCCCAAACTTGGAGCTTAGCCACGAGCAGTACTTC. Protein sequence: CASSPNLELSHEQYF.

The chain is built from TRBV20-1 and TRBJ2-1; D might be TRBD2 (5 bases). This CDR3 comprises 10 residues. Germline V gene data show CDR1 as DFQATT and CDR2 as SNEGSKA (reference sequence). Trimming took off 6 bases at V and 11 bases at J, with 11 bases between the two ends. Written as DNA, the CDR3 is TGCAGTGCGATTAGGGAGCAGCAGTTCTTC. As protein: CSAIREQQFF.

This clonotype has just a few counts. V usage is TRBV12-3 or TRBV12-4 and J usage is TRBJ2-1; 15 bases line up with TRBD2. The CDR3 has 16 residues. The V gene end was trimmed by 10 bases and the J gene end by 3 bases; junction bases not matched to a gene: 7. CDR3 sequence (DNA): TGTGCCACCTCGGGACTAGCGGGGGGCCGCTACAATGAGCAGTTCTTC. It translates to CATSGLAGGRYNEQFF.

CDR3 sequence (DNA): TGTGCCAGCAGCTTGGCGAGGGGACGCACTGAAGCTTTCTTT. Translating gives CASSLARGRTEAFF. The chain is built from TRBV5-4 and TRBJ1-1, with D possibly being TRBD1 (5 bases). CDR1 is SGHNT and CDR2 is YYREEE in the germline V gene (reference sequence). Trimming shortened V by 0 bases and J by 4 bases, and 10 bases separated the two germline ends. This CDR3 spans 14 amino acids.

The J gene is TRBJ2-2, the V gene TRBV4-2, with D unclear. Per germline, CDR1 LGHNA and CDR2 YNFKEQ. Trimming removed 1 base from V and 5 bases from J, with 11 bases in between. CDR3 length: 15 residues. The CDR3 region is CASSQVSKDTGELFF. The CDR3, as DNA: TGTGCCAGCAGCCAAGTGTCTAAGGATACCGGGGAGCTGTTTTTT.

This clonotype was observed many times. The rearrangement uses TRBV7-2 and TRBJ2-2; D not resolved. The CDR3 sequence is 12 residues long. The V gene lost 4 bases and the J gene lost 2 bases, with 2 bases spanning the gap. Germline V gene data show CDR1 as SGHTA and CDR2 as FQGNSA. For the CDR3, the DNA is TGTGCCAGCAGCTCCAACACCGGGGAGCTGTTTTTT. This encodes CASSSNTGELFF.

This chain links TRBV7-8 with TRBJ1-5, with no clear D. V dropped 5 bases and J dropped 0 bases, with 17 bases sitting between them. Germline values: CDR1 SGHVS, CDR2 FQNEAQ. This CDR3 is 17 amino acids long. The CDR3 protein is CASSPLGGINSNQPQHF. The CDR3 nucleotides read TGTGCCAGCAGCCCCCTGGGAGGGATCAATAGCAATCAGCCCCAGCATTTT.

This clonotype showed up many times. V gene TRBV5-1 combines with J gene TRBJ2-7, with D possibly being TRBD1 (7 bases). The germline CDR1 and CDR2 sequences are SGHRS and YFSETQ. The CDR3 extends over 15 amino acids. The ends were cut back, 0 bases at V and 1 base at J, with 11 bases in the middle. CDR3 amino acids: CASSLAAGGSYEQYF. DNA for the CDR3: TGCGCCAGCAGCTTGGCGGCAGGGGGGTCCTACGAGCAGTACTTC.

The chain uses TRBV12-3 or TRBV12-4 and TRBJ1-1, with TRBD1 identical over 10 bases. This CDR3 comprises 13 residues. Trimming cost V 7 bases and J 7 bases; bases outside gene matches: 6. This CDR3 is CASNPTGGLEAFF. CDR3 DNA: TGTGCCAGCAATCCGACAGGGGGCCTTGAAGCTTTCTTT.

Only a few counts were recorded for this clonotype. The rearrangement joins TRBV11-2 to TRBJ1-1, with a weak D call TRBD1 (6 bases). V was pared by 5 bases and J by 6 bases, with 19 bases between. The CDR3 contains 15 residues. Germline V CDR1 and CDR2: SGHAT, FQNNGV. CDR3 bases: TGTGCCAGCAGCCCACCTAATCCAGGGGCCGCTGAAGCTTTCTTT. Residues: CASSPPNPGAAEAFF.

The chain uses TRBV30 and TRBJ2-1; TRBD1 is a possible D gene (8 bases). Looked up from germline, CDR1 is GTSNPN and CDR2 is SVGIG (reference sequence). Trimming took off 8 bases at V and 7 bases at J, with 18 bases between the two ends. CDR3 length equals 13 residues. The CDR3 spells CAGTGQGGNEQFF. CDR3 DNA sequence: TGTGCCGGGACCGGACAGGGAGGGAATGAGCAGTTCTTC.

This clonotype was seen many times. This chain joins TRBV20-1 and TRBJ1-1; TRBD1 agrees at 7 bases. The V segment lost 4 bases and the J segment 8 bases; nucleotides outside the gene matches: 7. The CDR3 is 12 amino acids. CDR1 is DFQATT and CDR2 is SNEGSKA in the germline V gene (reference sequence). CDR3 amino acids: CSAKRQGVEAFF. CDR3 DNA: TGCAGTGCTAAGAGGCAGGGGGTGGAAGCTTTCTTT.

The J gene is TRBJ2-1, the V gene TRBV4-1; 8 bases map to TRBD2. The V gene's germline CDR1 is MGHRA and CDR2 YSYEKL. CDR3 length: 18 residues. V trimming: 3 bases; J trimming: 0 bases; junction bases outside the gene matches: 10. CDR3 residues: CASSQVASGFSSYNEQFF. The CDR3 region has the DNA TGCGCCAGCAGCCAGGTGGCTAGCGGGTTTAGCTCCTACAATGAGCAGTTCTTC.

This clonotype was recorded at least ten times. Mismatch with germline at one junction end may stem from a read error. The gene calls are TRBV5-1 and TRBJ2-3; D is uncertain. Germline V gene data show CDR1 as SGHRS and CDR2 as YFSETQ. The CDR3 is 14 residues long. The CDR3 DNA sequence: TGTGCCAGCAGCTTGACCGGCCGCACAGATACGCAGTATTTT. As protein: CASSLTGRTDTQYF.

There are a few counts of this clonotype. The chain has TRBV10-3 and TRBJ1-6; no clear D gene. CDR1 and CDR2 from the germline V gene are ENHRY and SYGVKD. The CDR3 has 14 amino acids. Trimming took 4 bases from V and 5 from J, leaving 9 bases between them. In DNA, the CDR3 is TGTGCCATCAGTGTTTCGGATAATAATTCACCCCTCCACTTT. The encoded protein is CAISVSDNNSPLHF.

This clonotype was found a few times. This rearrangement joins TRBV12-3 or TRBV12-4 to TRBJ1-6; D is unclear. Trimming left V 4 bases short and J 7 bases short, with 8 bases between. This CDR3 contains 13 residues. The CDR3 region is CASSSGGNSPLHF. The DNA of the CDR3 is TGTGCCAGCAGTTCGGGAGGGAATTCACCCCTCCACTTT.

The sample holds a few counts of this clonotype. This chain connects TRBV29-1 to TRBJ2-3; 14 bases agree with TRBD2. CDR3 length equals 19 residues. Germline V gene data show CDR1 as SQVTM and CDR2 as ANQGSEA. Unmatched junction bases numbered 20, after V lost 7 bases and J lost 5 bases. The CDR3 reads CSGRGTSGGENPQGDTQYF. The CDR3 DNA is TGCAGCGGGAGGGGGACTAGCGGGGGAGAAAACCCTCAGGGAGATACGCAGTATTTT.